Each of the 20 T cell receptor beta chains below was sequenced from the same sample in a study of OX40 agonist ivuxolimab in advanced cancers. Clones were sequenced by immunoSEQ multiplex PCR, and TCRdb holds only the in-frame ones, with some missing. This sample yields around 74,000 clones, of which roughly 90% are seen a single time; approximately 10% belongs to the top ten. The sample consisted of CD4+ or CD8+ T cells sorted from blood, taken in a trial of the OX40 agonist ivuxolimab. These TCRs come from an adult with an advanced solid tumor such as melanoma, head and neck, liver or kidney cancer.

The gene calls are TRBV27 and TRBJ2-1; D is possibly TRBD1 (5 bases). Germline values: CDR1 MNHEY, CDR2 SMNVEV (reference sequence). With 0 bases removed from V and 2 bases from J, the gap between germline ends came to 14 bases. This CDR3 has 17 amino acids. Here the CDR3 reads CASSLSVGDGAYNEQFF. The CDR3 DNA reads TGTGCCAGCAGTTTATCGGTAGGGGATGGCGCCTACAATGAGCAGTTCTTC.

This clone has only a few counts. The gene calls are TRBV11-2 and TRBJ2-7; D remains ambiguous. V dropped 1 base and J dropped 0 bases, with 4 bases sitting between them. The CDR3 spans 13 residues. Germline assignment: CDR1 SGHAT and CDR2 FQNNGV. The CDR3 coding sequence is TGTGCCAGCAGCTTAGGAAGCTCCTACGAGCAGTACTTC. Translated: CASSLGSSYEQYF. Combining the CDR3 with reference TRBV11-2 and TRBJ2-7 gives the whole variable domain EAGVAQSPRYKIIEKRQSVAFWCNPISGHATLYWYQQILGQGPKLLIQFQNNGVVDDSQLPKDRFSAERLKGVDSTLKIQPAKLEDSAVYLCASSLGSSYEQYFGPGTRLTVT.

The V and J genes are TRBV13 and TRBJ2-7; 7 bases are a match to TRBD1. The CDR3 contains 15 residues. V lost 1 base, J lost 3 bases, and 6 bases stayed unmatched. Germline V gene lookup returns CDR1 PRHDT and CDR2 FYEKMQ (reference sequence). CDR3 in DNA: TGTGCCAGCAGCTTAGCTGGGGACAGACTCTACGAGCAGTACTTC. This codes for CASSLAGDRLYEQYF.

Note on this clone: At one end the junction does not follow the germline gene, possibly because of a read error. The chain recombines TRBV27 with TRBJ1-1, with TRBD1 matching 9 bases. Germline-derived CDR1 and CDR2 are MNHEY and SMNVEV (reference sequence). CDR3 length equals 14 residues. The CDR3 loop reads CASSFSGTGPMGAF. CDR3 nucleotide sequence: TGTGCCAGCAGCTTTTCCGGGACAGGGCCCATGGGGGCATTT.

The chain couples TRBV7-8 to TRBJ1-5; D unresolved. The germline V gene has CDR1 SGHVS and CDR2 FQNEAQ. V dropped 0 bases and J dropped 1 base, with 10 bases sitting between them. This CDR3 has 16 amino acids. The CDR3 loop reads CASSLAELGSNQPQHF. CDR3 bases: TGTGCCAGCAGCTTAGCGGAGCTGGGAAGCAATCAGCCCCAGCATTTT.

V is TRBV29-1 and J is TRBJ2-7, with 11 positions matching TRBD1. The CDR3 is made up of 13 amino acids. V gave up 6 bases and J gave up 2 bases; unmatched junction bases: 3. Germline V lookup: CDR1 SQVTM, CDR2 ANQGSEA. The CDR3 region is CSVRTGGPYEQYF. The CDR3 nucleotides read TGCAGCGTGCGGACAGGGGGCCCCTACGAGCAGTACTTC.

In DNA, the CDR3 is TGTGCCAGCAGCTCGGTCGGAAGCGACAGGGGGGAGACCCAGTACTTC. Translated, it gives CASSSVGSDRGETQYF. The rearrangement joins TRBV5-6 to TRBJ2-5, with 9 bases that match TRBD1. This CDR3 is built from 16 residues. Germline lookup yields CDR1 SGHDT and CDR2 YYEEEE. Unmatched junction bases numbered 11, after V lost 3 bases and J lost 5 bases. Full variable domain (outside the CDR3, taken from reference TRBV5-6 and TRBJ2-5): DAGVTQSPTHLIKTRGQQVTLRCSPKSGHDTVSWYQQALGQGPQFIFQYYEEEERQRGNFPDRFSGHQFPNYSSELNVNALLLGDSALYLCASSSVGSDRGETQYFGPGTRLLVL.

The CDR3 DNA reads TGTGCCAGCAGCAAGGACGGACAGACGAACACTGAAGCTTTCTTT. Translated, it gives CASSKDGQTNTEAFF. V and J are TRBV21-1 and TRBJ1-1; the D call in the table, TRBD1, was not verified against the DNA. TRBV21-1 is assigned pseudogene status. The CDR3 extends over 15 amino acids.

J is TRBJ1-1 and V is TRBV2; D perhaps matches TRBD1 (6 bases). The CDR3 covers 14 residues. Between the trimmed V and J ends, which lost 8 bases and 0 bases, there was a span of 13 bases. Germline V gives CDR1 SNHLY, CDR2 FYNNEI. CDR3 coding DNA: TGTGCCAGCTTCCCGGGACACGTGAACACTGAAGCTTTCTTT. This translates into CASFPGHVNTEAFF.

This clone was found once. The sample holds other DNA sequences that translate to the same CDR3. This rearrangement joins TRBV5-4 to TRBJ2-7; no firm D call. The CDR3 runs to 13 residues. Germline V gene lookup returns CDR1 SGHNT and CDR2 YYREEE (reference sequence). Trimming removed 3 bases from V and 2 bases from J, with 9 bases in between. The CDR3 spells CASSSRGAYEQYF. The CDR3, as DNA: TGTGCCAGCAGCTCCAGAGGAGCCTACGAGCAGTACTTC.

This clone appeared a few times. This rearrangement joins TRBV27 to TRBJ1-6; 7 bases align to TRBD1. The germline gives CDR1 MNHEY, CDR2 SMNVEV (reference sequence). CDR3 size: 16 residues. The trim removed 1 base at V and 9 bases at J, leaving 9 bases unmatched. CDR3 sequence reads: CASSLLMAGGGSPLHF. DNA of the CDR3: TGTGCCAGCAGTTTATTGATGGCAGGGGGAGGTTCACCCCTCCACTTT.

The V and J genes are TRBV5-1 and TRBJ1-6; 7 bases align to TRBD1. Germline trimming cut 4 bases from V and 10 bases from J; bases unmatched to any gene: 8. The germline CDR1 and CDR2 sequences are SGHRS and YFSETQ. CDR3 length: 14 amino acids. CDR3 sequence (DNA): TGCGCCAGCAGCACCGACAGGGTACAGTCACCCCTCCACTTT. Translating gives CASSTDRVQSPLHF.

The chain combines TRBV10-3 with TRBJ2-7; D possibly corresponds to TRBD1 (5 bases). Germline V lookup: CDR1 ENHRY, CDR2 SYGVKD. The CDR3 contains 15 residues. The V gene lost 3 bases and the J gene lost 4 bases, with 16 bases spanning the gap. CDR3 nucleotides: TGTGCCATCAGTGACGGGTCAGGGATACCTTACGAGCAGTACTTC. Translating it yields CAISDGSGIPYEQYF.

The rearrangement joins TRBV6-1 to TRBJ2-2; the D is unclear. CDR3 length: 13 residues. Looked up from germline, CDR1 is MNHNS and CDR2 is SASEGT. V lost 4 bases, J lost 1 base, and 4 bases lay in between. CDR3 DNA: TGTGCCAGCAGTGTGTGGAACACCGGGGAGCTGTTTTTT. Its translation: CASSVWNTGELFF.

CDR3 sequence reads: CASSVSRASMNTEAFF. The CDR3 DNA reads as TGCGCCAGCAGCGTGTCTAGGGCCTCGATGAACACTGAAGCTTTCTTT. The rearrangement joins TRBV5-1 to TRBJ1-1, with no clear D. Germline CDR1 SGHRS, CDR2 YFSETQ. V was shortened by 4 bases and J by 0 bases, with 16 bases between the two germline ends. The CDR3 length is 16 residues. The whole variable domain, remainder taken from reference TRBV5-1 and TRBJ1-1, is KAGVTQTPRYLIKTRGQQVTLSCSPISGHRSVSWYQQTPGQGLQFLFEYFSETQRNKGNFPGRFSGRQFSNSRSEMNVSTLELGDSALYLCASSVSRASMNTEAFFGQGTRLTVV.

This rearrangement joins TRBV7-3 to TRBJ2-3; D is perhaps TRBD1 or TRBD2 (6 bases each). Germline V gene sequence: CDR1 SGHTA, CDR2 FQGTGA. V lost 0 bases to trimming and J lost 4 bases, with 11 bases between them. CDR3 size: 15 residues. The CDR3 sequence: CASSLTGGEADTQYF. The CDR3 bases are TGTGCCAGCAGCTTAACCGGGGGCGAAGCAGATACGCAGTATTTT.

DNA for the CDR3: TGCGCCAGCAGCTATTCCCCAGGGTTTGAGCAGTACTTC. Protein sequence: CASSYSPGFEQYF. V usage is TRBV5-1 and J usage is TRBJ2-7; maybe TRBD1 (5 bases). The ends were cut back, 3 bases at V and 7 bases at J, with 14 bases in the middle. CDR1 is SGHRS, CDR2 YFSETQ, per germline. The CDR3 spans 13 residues.

The table lists this clone with a count of one. V gene TRBV2 combines with J gene TRBJ2-3; D tentatively fits TRBD1 or TRBD2 (5 bases each). This CDR3 is 17 amino acids long. Trimming removed 2 bases at V and 5 bases at J, with 20 bases between. Germline lookup yields CDR1 SNHLY and CDR2 FYNNEI. Here the CDR3 DNA reads TGTGCCAGCAGTGAAATAGGGCAGGGAGTTAGTGAAGATACGCAGTATTTT. Translating it yields CASSEIGQGVSEDTQYF.

The chain is built from TRBV11-2 and TRBJ1-1; no clear D. Germline V gene data show CDR1 as SGHAT and CDR2 as FQNNGV. This CDR3 contains 14 residues. V lost 6 bases and J 5 bases, leaving 16 bases between the germline ends. The CDR3 nucleotides read TGTGCCAGCAGTACCGGACTGGGGTGGACTGAAGCTTTCTTT. Residues: CASSTGLGWTEAFF.

J is TRBJ2-1 and V is TRBV7-2, with unresolved D. The germline CDR1 and CDR2 sequences are SGHTA and FQGNSA. The CDR3 runs to 10 residues. V dropped 4 bases and J dropped 5 bases, with 0 bases sitting between them. Here the CDR3 DNA reads TGTGCCAGCAGCTACAATGAGCAGTTCTTC. Amino acid sequence: CASSYNEQFF.